These T cell receptor beta chains were read from a single sample in a study of blood T cell repertoires in COVID-19. Sequencing used immunoSEQ multiplex PCR; TCRdb keeps in-frame clones, though not all of them. This table has 180,000 or so clones, more than 75% appearing once. Sequencing was done on a sample of peripheral blood. These receptors all stem from a man aged 40-55 years with active or convalescent COVID-19. CDR3s include the opening cysteine and the closing phenylalanine or tryptophan. Each record gives: J gene, V gene, CDR3 protein.

>TRBJ1-1|TRBV27
CASSPLQVWVTEAFF
>TRBJ2-5|TRBV7-2
CASSPRLAGAQETQYF
>TRBJ1-1|TRBV6-5
CASRRGGDTEAFF
>TRBJ1-3|TRBV30
CAWSGGSGNTIYF
>TRBJ1-6|TRBV5-4
CASSLELRGGDSPLHF
>TRBJ2-1|TRBV28
CASSLTGGPYRGNEQFF
>TRBJ1-5|TRBV3-1/TRBV3-2
CASSPGPGQPQHF
>TRBJ1-6|TRBV6-5
CASKTRINSPLHF
>TRBJ1-1|TRBV9
CASSVQGAGTEAFF
>TRBJ2-6|TRBV18
CASSPGVQGHSGANVLTF
>TRBJ1-1|TRBV5-1
CASSLSSGTEAFF
>TRBJ1-5|TRBV28
CASSRLRNQPQHF
>TRBJ2-1|TRBV9
CASSFAGQEYNEQFF
>TRBJ2-5|TRBV19
CASSSRSGGFQETQYF
>TRBJ2-2|TRBV7-9
CASTKTGVNTGELFF
>TRBJ1-2|TRBV14
CASSQDLTGLLGYGYTF
>TRBJ2-1|TRBV11-2
CASSLEVGTGEQFF
>TRBJ2-1|TRBV5-5
CASSSSGGYNEQFF
>TRBJ2-3|TRBV5-1
CASSLITRTDTQYF
>TRBJ1-1|TRBV28
CASSLRGGDKAFF
>TRBJ2-3|TRBV11-2
CASSLRGKGTDTQYF
>TRBJ2-5|TRBV13
CASSLQGEKAQYF
>TRBJ1-6|TRBV4-1
CASSQAGTGLGSPLHF
>TRBJ1-5|TRBV7-2
CASSLGQYSNQPQHF
>TRBJ1-1|TRBV5-5
CASSLYWNTEAFF
>TRBJ2-3|TRBV5-1
CASSISSTDTQYF
>TRBJ1-1|TRBV7-9
CASSPGNRGSPDTEAFF
>TRBJ2-2|TRBV6-6
CASSYWTGDTGELFF
>TRBJ1-4|TRBV7-9
CASSSRTQGPNEKLFF
>TRBJ2-1|TRBV6-2/TRBV6-3
CASSSAGGYNEQFF
>TRBJ1-1|TRBV2
CASSEPGQTTNTEAFF
>TRBJ1-3|TRBV2
CASSPALDASAGNTIYF
>TRBJ2-6|TRBV19
CASRVQGAAGANVLTF
>TRBJ1-2|TRBV27
CASSAGTGAIYGYTF
>TRBJ2-3|TRBV11-2
CASSREGDTQYF
>TRBJ1-1|TRBV28
CASSLPGQVNTEAFF
>TRBJ1-1|TRBV3-1/TRBV3-2
CASSPGTGDFRGTEAFF
>TRBJ1-4|TRBV18
CASSPRRGQGTNEKLFF
>TRBJ2-7|TRBV3-1/TRBV3-2
CASSPGQGTYEQYF
>TRBJ2-1|TRBV29-1
CSVRTDKYNEQFF
>TRBJ1-6|TRBV6-5
CASSPEGGGNSPLHF
>TRBJ2-1|TRBV5-4
CASSSAGADSYNEQFF
>TRBJ2-5|TRBV7-2
CASKVDRFEETQYF
>TRBJ2-1|TRBV4-1
CASSQAWGSGQGALSSYNEQFF
>TRBJ1-1|TRBV9
CASSVGGTATEAFF
>TRBJ2-3|TRBV2
CASSVTSGGDTQYF
>TRBJ2-3|TRBV15
CATSRDRLAGGTDTQYF
>TRBJ1-1|TRBV6-6
CASTLTALNTEAFF
>TRBJ1-2|TRBV15
CATSRDTTGSSGYGYTF
>TRBJ1-6|TRBV11-2
CASSWTGDLSPLHF
>TRBJ2-1|TRBV7-2
CASKTQGIANEQFF
>TRBJ2-5|TRBV2
CASSVPVGGGPQETQYF
>TRBJ1-2|TRBV2
CASKEGANYGYTF
>TRBJ1-6|TRBV2
CASSEPDYSPLHF
>TRBJ2-2|TRBV7-2
CASSPRTGSNTGELFF
>TRBJ1-1|TRBV10-2
CASSESGTVPDTEAFF
>TRBJ1-5|TRBV5-1
CASSFLLTKRRPQHF
>TRBJ1-2|TRBV6-2/TRBV6-3
CASSRGTVYGYTF
>TRBJ2-3|TRBV11-2
CASSSRLAGSTDTQYF
>TRBJ1-6|TRBV28
CASSYGGSHNSPLHF